This is a list of T cell receptor beta chains from one sample in a study of T cell responses to AZD1222 COVID-19 vaccine. Clones were read by immunoSEQ multiplex PCR, and TCRdb kept only the in-frame ones, dropping some. The repertoire holds tens of thousands of clones, with under 95% as singletons. The sequences come from peripheral blood, collected 28 days after the second dose of the MenACWY control vaccine. These TCRs come from an adult who received the MenACWY meningococcal vaccine as a control. CDR3s include the opening cysteine and the closing phenylalanine or tryptophan. Each record gives: J gene, V gene, CDR3 protein.

J: TRBJ1-1; V: TRBV27; CDR3: CASSPGRNGEAFF
J: TRBJ2-1; V: TRBV2; CDR3: CASSVSREQFF
J: TRBJ1-2; V: TRBV12-3/TRBV12-4; CDR3: CASQGGYGYTF
J: TRBJ2-1; V: TRBV6-6; CDR3: CASSFDQAVNEQFF
J: TRBJ2-7; V: TRBV7-2; CDR3: CASSPGGGSYEQYF
J: TRBJ2-2; V: TRBV5-6; CDR3: CASILDGGTGELFF
J: TRBJ1-2; V: TRBV19; CDR3: CASSIGNEINYGYTF
J: TRBJ1-2; V: TRBV28; CDR3: CASSLPPSGYGYTF
J: TRBJ2-5; V: TRBV27; CDR3: CASSPRGLAEETQYF
J: TRBJ1-4; V: TRBV21-1; CDR3: CASSARGQANEKLFF
J: TRBJ1-2; V: TRBV6-2/TRBV6-3; CDR3: CASSYVGGQGGYGYTF
J: TRBJ1-4; V: TRBV12-5; CDR3: CASGFDTGATNEKLFF
J: TRBJ2-3; V: TRBV3-1/TRBV3-2; CDR3: CASSPRPAGDTQYF
J: TRBJ1-2; V: TRBV27; CDR3: CASSYREMDGYTF
J: TRBJ2-1; V: TRBV11-2; CDR3: CASSSLAGGNINEQFF
J: TRBJ2-7; V: TRBV7-2; CDR3: CASSQSIQGVEQYF
J: TRBJ1-4; V: TRBV27; CDR3: CASKKAGTGDEKLFF
J: TRBJ2-1; V: TRBV18; CDR3: CASSALGQGAYNEQFF
J: TRBJ2-7; V: TRBV7-9; CDR3: CASSLGPGGEQYF
J: TRBJ1-2; V: TRBV6-5; CDR3: CASGLRGYTF
J: TRBJ1-1; V: TRBV6-5; CDR3: CASSRRGQMNTEAFF
J: TRBJ2-3; V: TRBV28; CDR3: CASTLQGTDTQYF
J: TRBJ2-2; V: TRBV24-1; CDR3: CATSDPRNTGELFF
J: TRBJ2-7; V: TRBV28; CDR3: CASKEGANPYEQYF
J: TRBJ1-1; V: TRBV6-5; CDR3: CASSYTRSEAFF
J: TRBJ2-5; V: TRBV6-2/TRBV6-3; CDR3: CASSSGTGKETQYF
J: TRBJ1-2; V: TRBV28; CDR3: CASKEGGNYGYTF
J: TRBJ2-7; V: TRBV7-3; CDR3: CASSLTGTPTSEQYF
J: TRBJ2-2; V: TRBV19; CDR3: CASSSLEGNTGELFF
J: TRBJ2-7; V: TRBV4-3; CDR3: CASSQVPDRSYEQYF
J: TRBJ1-2; V: TRBV18; CDR3: CASSPGAADVYGYTF
J: TRBJ1-1; V: TRBV19; CDR3: CASSIRPGATTEAFF
J: TRBJ1-3; V: TRBV28; CDR3: CASSLIGGQVSGNTIYF
J: TRBJ2-7; V: TRBV29-1; CDR3: CSVDVKDGYEQYF
J: TRBJ1-5; V: TRBV3-1/TRBV3-2; CDR3: CASSQGGGRSNQPQHF
J: TRBJ2-1; V: TRBV5-1; CDR3: CATSRQGDMGEQFF
J: TRBJ1-1; V: TRBV4-1; CDR3: CASSRLTGGTGDTEAFF
J: TRBJ2-7; V: TRBV5-1; CDR3: CASSLGGGGALGYEQYF
J: TRBJ1-3; V: TRBV18; CDR3: CASSAGTGGNTIYF
J: TRBJ1-4; V: TRBV7-2; CDR3: CASSPRRSSGNEKLFF
J: TRBJ1-1; V: TRBV6-5; CDR3: CASSSLSSNTEAFF
J: TRBJ2-7; V: TRBV4-3; CDR3: CASSQDGGTGNEQYF
J: TRBJ1-1; V: TRBV7-6; CDR3: CASSLQVNTEAFF
J: TRBJ1-6; V: TRBV18; CDR3: CASSLRDSPNSPLHF
J: TRBJ1-1; V: TRBV7-6; CDR3: CASSQRQMNTEAFF
J: TRBJ2-6; V: TRBV7-5; CDR3: CARSLGRGRGGANVLTF
J: TRBJ1-1; V: TRBV28; CDR3: CASSLIGGNTEAFF
J: TRBJ1-5; V: TRBV6-5; CDR3: CASSLSSPISNQPQHF
J: TRBJ1-1; V: TRBV30; CDR3: CATGQGRNTEAFF
J: TRBJ1-6; V: TRBV5-6; CDR3: CASSSRDRFTNSPLHF
J: TRBJ2-7; V: TRBV7-9; CDR3: CASSNRVPRLAGHYEQYF
J: TRBJ2-1; V: TRBV7-2; CDR3: CASSLALTGGSVNEQFF
J: TRBJ1-1; V: TRBV5-1; CDR3: CASSVGNMNTEAFF
J: TRBJ2-5; V: TRBV6-5; CDR3: CASSYGRGPQETQYF
J: TRBJ1-3; V: TRBV23-1; CDR3: CASSQSETGGNTIYF
J: TRBJ1-1; V: TRBV6-6; CDR3: CASTTTGLGTEAFF
J: TRBJ2-7; V: TRBV7-9; CDR3: CASRFGNNYERYF
J: TRBJ1-1; V: TRBV19; CDR3: CASTEQGFTEAFF
J: TRBJ2-7; V: TRBV7-2; CDR3: CASSLASASYEQYF
J: TRBJ1-1; V: TRBV5-5; CDR3: CASSVGVGMNTEAFF